Shown below are 3 T cell receptor beta chains from a single sample sequenced in a study of response to subunit inactivated influenza vaccine. MiXCR, run by TCRdb on the RT-PCR reads, gives a single entry per CDR3 protein. The sample carries around 850,000 distinct CDR3 sequences, 18% recorded once. Source: PBMCs from blood, taken around 5 days after vaccination. All receptors derive from a man aged 45-65 years who received an inactivated influenza vaccine.

This clonotype has ten or more counts. V is TRBV20-1 and J is TRBJ2-2, with D possibly TRBD2 on 5 matching bases. Trimming took 3 bases from V and 0 from J, leaving 8 bases between them. This CDR3 contains 14 residues. CDR1 is DFQATT, CDR2 SNEGSKA, per germline (reference sequence). DNA of the CDR3: TGCAGTGCTAGCGGGGATTCGAACACCGGGGAGCTGTTTTTT. It codes for CSASGDSNTGELFF.

This clonotype was picked up many times. The gene calls are TRBV6-4 and TRBJ1-1; a possible D gene is TRBD1 (5 bases). V lost 3 bases to trimming and J lost 11 bases, with 16 bases between them. From germline, CDR1 is MRHNA and CDR2 SNTAGT. CDR3 length: 13 residues. The CDR3 nucleotides are TGTGCCAGCAGTGAAACTCCGGGACTCTGGGCTTTCTTT. Its translation is CASSETPGLWAFF.

CDR3 sequence: CSARDRSQETQYF. CDR3 nucleotides: TGCAGTGCTCGGGACAGGTCACAAGAGACCCAGTACTTC. The V call is TRBV20-1, the J call TRBJ2-5; 8 bases agree with TRBD1. V gave up 5 bases and J gave up 2 bases; unmatched junction bases: 4. The CDR3 contains 13 residues. CDR1 is DFQATT, CDR2 SNEGSKA, per germline (reference sequence).